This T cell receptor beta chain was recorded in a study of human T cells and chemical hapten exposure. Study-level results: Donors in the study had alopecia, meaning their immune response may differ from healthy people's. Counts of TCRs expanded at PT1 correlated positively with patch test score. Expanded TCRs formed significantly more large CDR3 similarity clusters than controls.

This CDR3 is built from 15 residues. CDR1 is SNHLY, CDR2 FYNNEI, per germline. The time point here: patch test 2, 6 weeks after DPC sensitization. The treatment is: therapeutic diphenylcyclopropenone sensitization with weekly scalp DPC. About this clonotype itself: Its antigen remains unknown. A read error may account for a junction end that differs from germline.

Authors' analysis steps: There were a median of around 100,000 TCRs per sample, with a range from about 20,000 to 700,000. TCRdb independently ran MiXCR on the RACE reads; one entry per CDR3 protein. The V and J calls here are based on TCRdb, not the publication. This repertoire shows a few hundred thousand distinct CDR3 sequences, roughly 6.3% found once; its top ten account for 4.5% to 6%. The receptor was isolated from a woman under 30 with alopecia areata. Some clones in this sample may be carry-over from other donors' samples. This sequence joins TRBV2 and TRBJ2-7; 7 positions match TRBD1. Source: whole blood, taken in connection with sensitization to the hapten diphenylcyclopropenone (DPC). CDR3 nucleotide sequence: TGTGCCAGCATTGAAAGACAGGGAAAGGGCTACGAGCAGTACTTC. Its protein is CASIERQGKGYEQYF.